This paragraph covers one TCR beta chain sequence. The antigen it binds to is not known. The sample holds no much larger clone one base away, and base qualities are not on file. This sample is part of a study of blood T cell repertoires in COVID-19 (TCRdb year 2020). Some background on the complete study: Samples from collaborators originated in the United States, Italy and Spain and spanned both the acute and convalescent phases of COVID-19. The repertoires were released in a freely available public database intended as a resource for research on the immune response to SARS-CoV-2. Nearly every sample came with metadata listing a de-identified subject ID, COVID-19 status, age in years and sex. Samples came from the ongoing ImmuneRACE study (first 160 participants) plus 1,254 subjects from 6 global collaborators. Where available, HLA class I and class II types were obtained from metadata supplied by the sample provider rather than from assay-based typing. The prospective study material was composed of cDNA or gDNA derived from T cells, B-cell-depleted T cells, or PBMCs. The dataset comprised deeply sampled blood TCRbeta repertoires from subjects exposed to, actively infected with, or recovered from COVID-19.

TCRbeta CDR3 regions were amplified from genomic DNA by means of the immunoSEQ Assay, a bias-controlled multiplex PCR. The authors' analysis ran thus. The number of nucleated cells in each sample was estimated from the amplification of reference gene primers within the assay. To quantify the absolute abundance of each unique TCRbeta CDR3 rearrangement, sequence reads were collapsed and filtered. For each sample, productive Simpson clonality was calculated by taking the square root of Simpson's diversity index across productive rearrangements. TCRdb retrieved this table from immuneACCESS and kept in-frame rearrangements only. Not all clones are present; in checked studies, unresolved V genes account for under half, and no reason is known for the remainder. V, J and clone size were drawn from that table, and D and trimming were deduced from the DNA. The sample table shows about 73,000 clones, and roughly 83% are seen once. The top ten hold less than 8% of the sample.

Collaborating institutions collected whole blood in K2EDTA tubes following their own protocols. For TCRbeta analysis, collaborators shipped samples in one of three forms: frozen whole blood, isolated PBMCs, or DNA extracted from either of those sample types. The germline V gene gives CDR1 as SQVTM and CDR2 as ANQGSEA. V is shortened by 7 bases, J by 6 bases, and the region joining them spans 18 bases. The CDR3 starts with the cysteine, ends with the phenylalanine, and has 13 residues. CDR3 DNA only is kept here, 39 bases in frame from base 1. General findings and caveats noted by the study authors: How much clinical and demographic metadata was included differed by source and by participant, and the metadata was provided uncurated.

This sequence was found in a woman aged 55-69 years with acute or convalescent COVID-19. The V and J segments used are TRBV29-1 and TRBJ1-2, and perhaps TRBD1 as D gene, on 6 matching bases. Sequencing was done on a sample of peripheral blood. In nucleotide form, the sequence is TGCAGCGCTTACTTACAGGGCAACCATGGCTACACCTTC. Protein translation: CSAYLQGNHGYTF.